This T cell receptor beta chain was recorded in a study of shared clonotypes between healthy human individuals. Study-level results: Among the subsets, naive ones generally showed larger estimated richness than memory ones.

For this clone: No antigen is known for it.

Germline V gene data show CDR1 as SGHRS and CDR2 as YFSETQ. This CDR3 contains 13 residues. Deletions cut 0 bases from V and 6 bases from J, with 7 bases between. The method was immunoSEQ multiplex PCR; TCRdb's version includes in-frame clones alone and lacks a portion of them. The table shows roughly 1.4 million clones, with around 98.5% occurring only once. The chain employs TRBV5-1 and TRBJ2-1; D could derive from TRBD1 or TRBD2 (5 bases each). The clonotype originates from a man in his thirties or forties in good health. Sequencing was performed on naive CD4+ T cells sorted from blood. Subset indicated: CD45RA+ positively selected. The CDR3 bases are TGCGCCAGCAGCTTGGCGGGGCGCAATGAGCAGTTCTTC. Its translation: CASSLAGRNEQFF.